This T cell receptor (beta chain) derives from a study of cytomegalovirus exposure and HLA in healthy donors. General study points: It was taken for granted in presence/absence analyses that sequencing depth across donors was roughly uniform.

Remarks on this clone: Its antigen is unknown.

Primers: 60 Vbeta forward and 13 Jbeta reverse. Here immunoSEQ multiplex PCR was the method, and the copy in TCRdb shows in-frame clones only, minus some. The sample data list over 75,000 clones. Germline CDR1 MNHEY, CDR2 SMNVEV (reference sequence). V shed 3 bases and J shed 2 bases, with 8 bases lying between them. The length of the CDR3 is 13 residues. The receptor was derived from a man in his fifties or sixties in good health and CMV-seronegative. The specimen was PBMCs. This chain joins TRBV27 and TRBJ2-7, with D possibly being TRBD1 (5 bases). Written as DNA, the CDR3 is TGTGCCAGCAGTTTCAGCAGGGCCTACGAGCAGTACTTC. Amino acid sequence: CASSFSRAYEQYF.